The T cell receptor beta chain described here comes from a study of shared clonotypes between healthy human individuals. Sequenced by immunoSEQ multiplex PCR; TCRdb stores in-frame clones only, minus some. The data hold about 490,000 clones, with 70% to 85% observed a single time. This clone came up once. CDR3 size: 15 residues. The V gene lost 4 bases and the J gene lost 8 bases, with 15 bases spanning the gap. Germline V gives CDR1 WSHSY, CDR2 SAAADI. The study drew all its donors from Caucasian adults living in Nashville, Tennessee. The source of this sequence is a woman in her thirties or forties in good health. Some clones in this sample may be carry-over from other donors' samples. Sequencing input: PBMCs. The chain couples TRBV10-2 to TRBJ1-6, with D unresolved. The CDR3 loop is CASSAAGIVDSPLHF. CDR3 DNA: TGCGCCAGCAGTGCGGCGGGAATTGTGGATTCACCCCTCCACTTT.